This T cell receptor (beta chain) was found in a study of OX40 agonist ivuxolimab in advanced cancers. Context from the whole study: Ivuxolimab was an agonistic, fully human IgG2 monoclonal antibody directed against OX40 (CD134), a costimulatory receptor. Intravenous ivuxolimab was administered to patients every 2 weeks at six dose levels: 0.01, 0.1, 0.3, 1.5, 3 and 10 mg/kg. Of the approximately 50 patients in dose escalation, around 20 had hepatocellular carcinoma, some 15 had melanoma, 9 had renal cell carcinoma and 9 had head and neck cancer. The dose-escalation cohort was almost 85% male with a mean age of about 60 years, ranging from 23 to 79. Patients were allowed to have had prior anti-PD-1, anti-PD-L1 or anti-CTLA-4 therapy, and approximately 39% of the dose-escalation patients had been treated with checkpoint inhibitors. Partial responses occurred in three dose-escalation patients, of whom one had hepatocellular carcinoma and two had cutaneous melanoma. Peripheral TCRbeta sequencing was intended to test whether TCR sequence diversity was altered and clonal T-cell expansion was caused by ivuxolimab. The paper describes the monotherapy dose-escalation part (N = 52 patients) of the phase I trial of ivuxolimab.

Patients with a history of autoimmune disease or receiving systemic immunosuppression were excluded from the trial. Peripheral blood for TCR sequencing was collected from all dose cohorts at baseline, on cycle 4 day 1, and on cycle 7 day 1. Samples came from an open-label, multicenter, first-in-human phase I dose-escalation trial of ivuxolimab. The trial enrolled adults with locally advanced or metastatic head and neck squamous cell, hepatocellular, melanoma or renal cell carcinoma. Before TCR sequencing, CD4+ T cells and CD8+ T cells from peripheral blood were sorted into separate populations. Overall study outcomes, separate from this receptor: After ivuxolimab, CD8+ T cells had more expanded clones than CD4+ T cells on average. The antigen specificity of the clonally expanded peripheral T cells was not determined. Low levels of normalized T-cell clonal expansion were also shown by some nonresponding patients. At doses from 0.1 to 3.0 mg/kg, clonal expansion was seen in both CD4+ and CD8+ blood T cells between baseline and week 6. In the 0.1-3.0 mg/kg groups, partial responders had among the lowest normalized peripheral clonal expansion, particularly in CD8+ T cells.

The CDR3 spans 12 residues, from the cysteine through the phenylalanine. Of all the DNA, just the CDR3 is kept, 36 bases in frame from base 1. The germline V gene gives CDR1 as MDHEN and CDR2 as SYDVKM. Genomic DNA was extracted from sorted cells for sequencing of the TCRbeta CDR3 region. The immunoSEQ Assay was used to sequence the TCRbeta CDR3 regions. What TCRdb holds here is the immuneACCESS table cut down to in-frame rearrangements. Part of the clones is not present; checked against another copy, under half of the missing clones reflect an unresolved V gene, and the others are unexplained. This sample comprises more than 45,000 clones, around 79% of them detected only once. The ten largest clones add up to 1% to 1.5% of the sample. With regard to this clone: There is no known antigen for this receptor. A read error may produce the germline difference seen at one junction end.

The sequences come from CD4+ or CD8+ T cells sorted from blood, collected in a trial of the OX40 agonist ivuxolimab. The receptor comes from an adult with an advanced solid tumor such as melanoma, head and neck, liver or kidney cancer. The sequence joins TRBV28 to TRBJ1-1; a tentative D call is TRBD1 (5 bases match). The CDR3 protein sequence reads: CASSLGVGGAVF. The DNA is TGTGCCAGCAGTTTGGGGGTTGGGGGAGCCGTCTTT.